The subject of this entry is one T cell receptor (beta chain). TCRdb's table, derived via immunoSEQ multiplex PCR, lists solely in-frame clones and lacks some. The data show about 180,000 clones, 88% seen once. The sample comes from a study of T cell responses to AZD1222 COVID-19 vaccine. Germline values: CDR1 MNHEY, CDR2 SVGAGI. The CDR3 is made up of 14 amino acids. V dropped 8 bases and J dropped 3 bases, with 15 bases sitting between them. Investigators merged groups given second doses at roughly 4 or roughly 12 weeks. This rearrangement joins TRBV6-5 to TRBJ2-3, with D perhaps assigned TRBD1 or TRBD2 (7 bases each). This clonotype was obtained from an adult who received the AZD1222 COVID-19 vaccine. Specimen: peripheral blood, collected 28 days after the second AZD1222 dose. The CDR3 is CASGGGTETDTQYF. The DNA for the CDR3 is TGTGCCAGCGGGGGAGGGACAGAGACAGATACGCAGTATTTT.